The 17 T cell receptor beta chains given below trace back to one sample, sequenced in a study of cytomegalovirus exposure and HLA in healthy donors. Only in-frame clones appear in the TCRdb table, and some are missing; sequencing was by immunoSEQ multiplex PCR. Found here are fewer than 250,000 clones, over 70% of them singletons; the top ten hold about 14%. The source material was PBMCs. The receptors were sampled from a woman in her thirties in good health and CMV-seropositive.

The chain combines TRBV6-1 with TRBJ2-7, with TRBD2 as a possible D gene (5 bases). CDR1 and CDR2 (germline): MNHNS, SASEGT. V lost 6 bases and J lost 0, with 15 bases in between. The CDR3 sequence is 15 residues long. CDR3 residues: CASRRVASSSYEQYF. CDR3 in DNA: TGTGCCAGCAGGAGGGTAGCGTCGAGCTCCTACGAGCAGTACTTC.

This rearrangement joins TRBV4-1 to TRBJ2-7, with 10 positions matching TRBD2. The germline gives CDR1 MGHRA, CDR2 YSYEKL. This CDR3 region has 15 residues. Losses at the gene ends were 6 bases for V and 2 bases for J; bases not matched to a gene: 7. The CDR3 nucleotides are TGCGCCAGCAGGCTACTAGCGGGGTTCGCCTACGAGCAGTACTTC. Translated: CASRLLAGFAYEQYF.

The chain carries TRBV20-1 and TRBJ2-1; D not certain. The CDR3 extends over 10 amino acids. Looked up from germline, CDR1 is DFQATT and CDR2 is SNEGSKA (reference sequence). The V and J ends lost 4 bases and 2 bases respectively, with 0 bases between them. This chain's CDR3 is CSATYNEQFF. The CDR3 coding sequence is TGCAGTGCTACCTACAATGAGCAGTTCTTC.

This clone was detected once. The chain couples TRBV25-1 to TRBJ1-1, with D hard to call. Germline V gene data show CDR1 as MGHDK and CDR2 as SYGVNS. This CDR3 has 15 amino acids. V was trimmed by 0 bases and J by 0 bases, leaving 8 bases between them. CDR3 sequence: CASSEYTAMNTEAFF. The CDR3 DNA sequence: TGTGCCAGCAGTGAATACACAGCCATGAACACTGAAGCTTTCTTT.

This clone was observed a few times. Germline is not matched at one junction end, which may reflect a read error. The V and J genes are TRBV5-1 and TRBJ2-7; D is ambiguous. Germline values: CDR1 SGHRS, CDR2 YFSETQ. The CDR3 is 13 amino acids. This CDR3 reads CASSWGDGPSTDF. In nucleotides, the CDR3 is TGCGCCAGCAGCTGGGGTGATGGACCTTCGACGGACTTC.

CDR3 sequence reads: CASSSILTTGVENGYTF. CDR3 coding DNA: TGTGCCAGCAGCTCGATCCTCACAACAGGGGTGGAAAATGGCTACACCTTC. V gene TRBV7-6 combines with J gene TRBJ1-2; 7 nucleotides line up with TRBD1. Trimming removed 4 bases from V and 6 bases from J; junction bases left unmatched: 17. There are 17 residues in the CDR3. Germline lookup yields CDR1 SGHVS and CDR2 FNYEAQ.

The genes are TRBV27 and TRBJ1-1; the D gene is possibly TRBD1 (6 bases). V was shortened by 4 bases and J by 8 bases, with 17 bases between the two germline ends. CDR1 and CDR2 from the germline V gene are MNHEY and SMNVEV (reference sequence). This CDR3 spans 14 amino acids. The CDR3 DNA reads TGTGCCAGCAGTTCCACAGGGTTAGGACCCGAAGCTTTCTTT. It translates to CASSSTGLGPEAFF.

The rearrangement joins TRBV9 to TRBJ1-4; D remains unclear. CDR1 and CDR2 from the germline V gene are SGDLS and YYNGEE. V was shortened by 0 bases and J by 7 bases, with 7 bases between the two germline ends. CDR3 length equals 13 residues. This CDR3 is CASSVDGGEKLFF. DNA of the CDR3: TGTGCCAGCAGCGTAGACGGAGGTGAAAAACTGTTTTTT. Together with reference TRBV9 and TRBJ1-4, the CDR3 gives the full variable domain: DSGVTQTPKHLITATGQRVTLRCSPRSGDLSVYWYQQSLDQGLQFLIQYYNGEERAKGNILERFSAQQFPDLHSELNLSSLELGDSALYFCASSVDGGEKLFFGSGTQLSVL.

The CDR3 loop reads CASSGGVYYNEQFF. CDR3 in DNA: TGTGCCAGCTCAGGCGGGGTATACTACAATGAGCAGTTCTTC. V and J are TRBV7-8 and TRBJ2-1; D is perhaps TRBD2 (6 bases). The CDR3 runs 14 residues. Trimming took 8 bases from V and 3 from J, leaving 14 bases between them. Germline CDR1 is SGHVS and CDR2 is FQNEAQ.

This chain connects TRBV29-1 to TRBJ2-3; D call uncertain. The CDR3 is 13 residues long. The germline V gene encodes CDR1 SQVTM and CDR2 ANQGSEA. Trimming stripped 5 bases from V and 3 bases from J, with 12 bases between. The CDR3 region is CSVSSGLTDTQYF. As DNA, the CDR3 is TGCAGCGTTAGTTCGGGTTTGACAGATACGCAGTATTTT.

The V gene is TRBV13, the J gene TRBJ2-7, with 11 nucleotides matching TRBD2. Germline trimming cut 5 bases from V and 4 bases from J; bases unmatched to any gene: 10. The CDR3 is 16 amino acids. Germline V gene lookup returns CDR1 PRHDT and CDR2 FYEKMQ (reference sequence). The CDR3 DNA reads TGTGCCAGCAGCGCGGAGACTAGCGGGGCCCTTTACGAGCAGTACTTC. The encoded protein is CASSAETSGALYEQYF. Complete variable domain (other parts from reference TRBV13 and TRBJ2-7): AAGVIQSPRHLIKEKRETATLKCYPIPRHDTVYWYQQGPGQDPQFLISFYEKMQSDKGSIPDRFSAQQFSDYHSELNMSSLELGDSALYFCASSAETSGALYEQYFGPGTRLTVT.

A few counts support this clone. The gene calls are TRBV11-2 and TRBJ1-1; D call uncertain. The CDR3 loop spans 12 amino acids. With 3 bases removed from V and 1 base from J, the gap between germline ends came to 3 bases. Per germline, CDR1 SGHAT and CDR2 FQNNGV. CDR3 sequence reads: CASSFGNTEAFF. The CDR3 DNA sequence: TGTGCCAGCAGCTTCGGGAACACTGAAGCTTTCTTT.

The chain employs TRBV11-2 and TRBJ1-5, with 8 nucleotides matching TRBD1. Germline V gene sequence: CDR1 SGHAT, CDR2 FQNNGV. CDR3 length: 16 amino acids. V shed 4 bases, J shed 7 bases, and the junction held 12 bases outside the gene matches. CDR3 bases: TGTGCCAGCAGCTCCGGGATGACAGGGGTAAGCCAGCCCCAGCATTTT. It codes for CASSSGMTGVSQPQHF. Drawing the rest from reference TRBV11-2 and TRBJ1-5, the complete variable domain is EAGVAQSPRYKIIEKRQSVAFWCNPISGHATLYWYQQILGQGPKLLIQFQNNGVVDDSQLPKDRFSAERLKGVDSTLKIQPAKLEDSAVYLCASSSGMTGVSQPQHFGDGTRLSIL.

The chain employs TRBV11-2 and TRBJ2-1, with 8 nucleotides matching TRBD2. Unmatched junction bases numbered 10, after V lost 5 bases and J lost 7 bases. Per the germline V gene, CDR1 is SGHAT and CDR2 is FQNNGV. This CDR3 is 15 amino acids long. CDR3 protein: CASSPLLAGLNEQFF. CDR3 nucleotides: TGTGCCAGCAGCCCCCTCTTAGCGGGATTGAATGAGCAGTTCTTC.

This clone was seen more than once but under ten times. The J gene is TRBJ2-2, the V gene TRBV5-1; D not resolved. This CDR3 comprises 17 residues. V was pared by 1 base and J by 3 bases, with 16 bases between. The V gene's germline CDR1 is SGHRS and CDR2 YFSETQ. DNA of the CDR3: TGCGCCAGCAGCTTGTTTTCTTGGCAGGTGGACACCGGGGAGCTGTTTTTT. This sequence encodes CASSLFSWQVDTGELFF.

The chain is built from TRBV28 and TRBJ2-7; possible D gene TRBD2, 5 bases. Germline V gene data show CDR1 as MDHEN and CDR2 as SYDVKM. CDR3 length equals 14 residues. V lost 6 bases and J lost 0, with 12 bases in between. CDR3 DNA sequence: TGTGCCAGCAGCCCTGGGAGCGGCTCCTACGAGCAGTACTTC. Translation: CASSPGSGSYEQYF. Complete variable domain (other parts from reference TRBV28 and TRBJ2-7): DVKVTQSSRYLVKRTGEKVFLECVQDMDHENMFWYRQDPGLGLRLIYFSYDVKMKEKGDIPEGYSVSREKKERFSLILESASTNQTSMYLCASSPGSGSYEQYFGPGTRLTVT.

The chain combines TRBV4-2 with TRBJ2-2; TRBD1 matches 8 bases. This CDR3 has 16 residues. Germline V gene data show CDR1 as LGHNA and CDR2 as YNFKEQ. J gave up 0 bases and V 7 bases, and 7 bases lay outside the gene matches. CDR3 nucleotides: TGTGCCAGCACTCGACAGGGGATAGCGAACACCGGGGAGCTGTTTTTT. Encoded protein: CASTRQGIANTGELFF.